Listed here are 7 T cell receptor beta chains from one sample, sequenced in a study of OX40 agonist ivuxolimab in advanced cancers. The assay was immunoSEQ multiplex PCR, and TCRdb's table has in-frame clones only and misses some. The data contain about 94,000 clones, around 86% of them singletons. The sequencing here drew on CD4+ or CD8+ T cells sorted from blood, taken in a trial of the OX40 agonist ivuxolimab. The receptor source for this set is an adult with an advanced solid tumor such as melanoma, head and neck, liver or kidney cancer.

The genes are TRBV10-2 and TRBJ2-7; 9 bases align to TRBD2. This CDR3 has 16 residues. J lost 4 bases, V lost 5 bases, and 12 bases had no gene match. Looked up from germline, CDR1 is WSHSY and CDR2 is SAAADI. The CDR3 region has the DNA TGCGCCAGCAGTTCGGGCGGGGCGGGGGGGCCTTACGAGCAGTACTTC. Translation: CASSSGGAGGPYEQYF.

This chain links TRBV10-1 with TRBJ2-1; possibly TRBD2 for D (5 bases). V lost 4 bases, J lost 2 bases, and 9 bases lay in between. Per germline, CDR1 WNHNN and CDR2 SYGVQD (reference sequence). CDR3 length: 14 amino acids. CDR3 sequence (DNA): TGCGCCAGCAGTGCCAGCGGAGCCTACAATGAGCAGTTCTTC. Residues: CASSASGAYNEQFF.

CDR3 protein: CASSVGWGGAQGGPYEQYF. CDR3 nucleotide sequence: TGTGCCAGCAGCGTAGGTTGGGGGGGGGCGCAAGGCGGACCCTACGAGCAGTACTTC. The chain joins TRBV9 to TRBJ2-7, with D possibly being TRBD2 (7 bases). The CDR3 runs to 19 residues. V gave up 0 bases and J gave up 2 bases, with 24 bases separating them. CDR1 is SGDLS, CDR2 YYNGEE, per germline. The full variable domain, its missing parts supplied by reference TRBV9 and TRBJ2-7, is DSGVTQTPKHLITATGQRVTLRCSPRSGDLSVYWYQQSLDQGLQFLIQYYNGEERAKGNILERFSAQQFPDLHSELNLSSLELGDSALYFCASSVGWGGAQGGPYEQYFGPGTRLTVT.

The gene calls are TRBV5-6 and TRBJ1-5, with D tentatively TRBD1 (6 bases). Germline values: CDR1 SGHDT, CDR2 YYEEEE. The CDR3 totals 16 residues. With 0 bases removed from V and 4 bases from J, the gap between germline ends came to 14 bases. The CDR3 region is CASSLGAGQRNQPQHF. The CDR3 DNA is TGTGCCAGCAGCTTGGGAGCCGGACAGAGAAATCAGCCCCAGCATTTT.

The rearrangement uses TRBV6-1 and TRBJ1-4; 10 bases fit TRBD1. J gave up 4 bases and V 3 bases, and 8 bases lay outside the gene matches. Germline V gene data show CDR1 as MNHNS and CDR2 as SASEGT. This CDR3 comprises 17 residues. Here the CDR3 reads CASSDPGQGPINEKLFF. CDR3 sequence (DNA): TGTGCCAGCAGTGACCCGGGACAGGGGCCGATTAATGAAAAACTGTTTTTT.

J is TRBJ2-7 and V is TRBV23-1; maybe TRBD2 (7 bases). TRBV23-1 is an open reading frame whose function is uncertain. Trimming pared 11 bases from V and 5 bases from J, leaving 16 bases between. This CDR3 comprises 12 residues. CDR3 loop: CAGGAGRNEQYF. The CDR3 DNA is TGCGCCGGGGGGGCAGGGAGAAACGAGCAGTACTTC.

The J gene is TRBJ2-3, the V gene TRBV7-6; no reliable D call. The germline V gene encodes CDR1 SGHVS and CDR2 FNYEAQ. V was shortened by 3 bases and J by 4 bases, with 8 bases between the two germline ends. The CDR3 contains 13 residues. CDR3 amino acids: CASSLSLADTQYF. The CDR3 bases are TGTGCCAGCAGCTTGAGCCTCGCAGATACGCAGTATTTT.